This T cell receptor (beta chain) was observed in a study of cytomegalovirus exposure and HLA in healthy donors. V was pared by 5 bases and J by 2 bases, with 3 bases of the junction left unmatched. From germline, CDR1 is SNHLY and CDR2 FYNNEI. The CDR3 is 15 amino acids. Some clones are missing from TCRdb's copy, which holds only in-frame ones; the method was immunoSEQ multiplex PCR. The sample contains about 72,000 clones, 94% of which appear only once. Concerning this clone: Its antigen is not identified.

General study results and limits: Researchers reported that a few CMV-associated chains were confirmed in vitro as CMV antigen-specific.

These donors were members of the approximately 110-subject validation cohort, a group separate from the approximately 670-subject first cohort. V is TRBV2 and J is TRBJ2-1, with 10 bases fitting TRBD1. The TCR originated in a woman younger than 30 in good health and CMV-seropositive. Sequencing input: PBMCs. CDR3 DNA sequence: TGTGCCAGCAGTTCCGGGACAGGGGCCTACAATGAGCAGTTCTTC. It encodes CASSSGTGAYNEQFF.